Sequencing of this T cell receptor (beta chain) was carried out in a study of early T cells in non-severe SARS-CoV-2 infection. TCRdb independently ran MiXCR on the 5' RACE reads; one entry per CDR3 protein. The sample includes approximately 37,000 distinct CDR3 sequences, roughly 7.9% of them seen just once. Trimming pared 0 bases from V and 1 base from J, leaving 10 bases between. This CDR3 is built from 15 residues. Germline assignment: CDR1 SGHRS and CDR2 YFSETQ. This receptor was identified in an adult who was a healthcare worker with PCR-confirmed SARS-CoV-2 infection or an uninfected control (not recorded which). Sample: whole blood, taken at baseline. The chain joins TRBV5-1 to TRBJ1-1; no definite D call. The chain's CDR3 is CASSLGGRTNTEAFF. CDR3 coding DNA: TGCGCCAGCAGCTTGGGCGGGCGGACGAACACTGAAGCTTTCTTT. Full variable domain (rest looked up from reference TRBV5-1 and TRBJ1-1): KAGVTQTPRYLIKTRGQQVTLSCSPISGHRSVSWYQQTPGQGLQFLFEYFSETQRNKGNFPGRFSGRQFSNSRSEMNVSTLELGDSALYLCASSLGGRTNTEAFFGQGTRLTVV.